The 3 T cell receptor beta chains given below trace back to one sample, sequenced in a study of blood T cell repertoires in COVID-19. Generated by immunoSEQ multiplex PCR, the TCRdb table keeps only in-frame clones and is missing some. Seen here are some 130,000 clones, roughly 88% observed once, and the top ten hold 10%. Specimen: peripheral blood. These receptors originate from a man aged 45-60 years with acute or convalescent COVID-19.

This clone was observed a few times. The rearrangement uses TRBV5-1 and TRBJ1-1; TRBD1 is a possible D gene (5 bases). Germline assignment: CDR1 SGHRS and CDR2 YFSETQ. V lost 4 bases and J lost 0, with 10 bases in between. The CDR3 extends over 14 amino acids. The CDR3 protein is CASSIQDMNTEAFF. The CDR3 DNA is TGCGCCAGCAGCATACAGGACATGAACACTGAAGCTTTCTTT.

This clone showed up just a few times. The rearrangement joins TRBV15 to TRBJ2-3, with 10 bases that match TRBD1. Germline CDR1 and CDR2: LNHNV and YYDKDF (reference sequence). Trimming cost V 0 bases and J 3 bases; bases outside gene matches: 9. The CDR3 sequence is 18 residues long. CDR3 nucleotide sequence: TGTGCCACCAGCAGAGAGAGGGGGGGACAGGGGTTTACAGATACGCAGTATTTT. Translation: CATSRERGGQGFTDTQYF.

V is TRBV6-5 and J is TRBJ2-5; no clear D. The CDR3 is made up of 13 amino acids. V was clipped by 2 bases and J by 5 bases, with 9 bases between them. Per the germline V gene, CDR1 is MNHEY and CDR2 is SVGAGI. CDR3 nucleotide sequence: TGTGCCAGCAGTTACGGGCCGTCGGAGACCCAGTACTTC. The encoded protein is CASSYGPSETQYF.